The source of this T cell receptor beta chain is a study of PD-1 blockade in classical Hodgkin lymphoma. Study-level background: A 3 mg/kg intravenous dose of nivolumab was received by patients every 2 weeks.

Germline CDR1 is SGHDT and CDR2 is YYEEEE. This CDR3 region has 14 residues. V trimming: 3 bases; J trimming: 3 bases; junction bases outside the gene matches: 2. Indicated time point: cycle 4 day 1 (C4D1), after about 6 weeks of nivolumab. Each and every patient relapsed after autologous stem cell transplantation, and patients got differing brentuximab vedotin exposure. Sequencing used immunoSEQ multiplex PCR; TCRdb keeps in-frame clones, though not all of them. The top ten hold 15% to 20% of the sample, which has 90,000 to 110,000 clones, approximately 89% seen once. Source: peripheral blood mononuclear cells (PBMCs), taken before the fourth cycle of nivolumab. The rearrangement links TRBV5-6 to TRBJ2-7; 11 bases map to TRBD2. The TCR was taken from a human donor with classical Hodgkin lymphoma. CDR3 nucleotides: TGTGCCAGCAGCTCCGGGACTAGCGGCTACGAGCAGTACTTC. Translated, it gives CASSSGTSGYEQYF.